The entry below gives a single T cell receptor beta chain sequence along with its context. Its antigen target is currently unknown. No clone much larger than this one lies a single base away; base qualities are absent. The sample's treatment or condition label, in plain terms: roughly 20 received Ad26.COV2.S at low or high dose, single or two shots; 5 received placebo; per-sample allocation not given. For vaccine and placebo recipients, repertoires were sequenced using samples collected on day 63 after the first injection. In Cohort 1b, around 23 adults aged 18-55 years were enrolled at a single site in Boston, USA, between 29 July and 7 August 2020. Ad26.COV2.S was a replication-incompetent adenovirus type 26 vector expressing a prefusion-stabilized SARS-CoV-2 spike protein from the original Wuhan strain. This record comes from a study of Ad26.COV2.S vaccination and SARS-CoV-2 variants (dated by TCRdb to the early 2020s). In the study overall: Vaccine-arm donors came from COV1001, a multicentre, randomized, double-blind, placebo-controlled phase I-IIa trial of Ad26.COV2.S in healthy adults. Ad26.COV2.S was administered intramuscularly at a dose of 5x10^10 or 1x10^11 viral particles, either as one shot or as two shots given 56 days apart. Sequencing of the TCRbeta repertoire served to evaluate the specificity and breadth of SARS-CoV-2-reactive T cell receptors following Ad26.COV2.S vaccination. A total of 32 samples were included in the TCR-sequenced set, comprising around 19 Ad26.COV2.S vaccine recipients, 5 placebo recipients and 8 SARS-CoV-2 convalescent individuals. Trial participants were randomized into five groups of five: low-dose or high-dose Ad26.COV2.S given once or twice, or placebo on both occasions. Investigators did not know the trial group allocation while performing experiments and assessing outcomes.

General study outcomes and caveats: It was noted by the authors that total T cell responses may have been underestimated by the TCR breadth and depth analyses. Spike-specific TCR breadth was higher in Ad26.COV2.S recipients than in placebo recipients (P = 0.0014). After vaccination, substantial breadth of spike-specific CD8+ and CD4+ T cell responses was reported. Comparable non-spike TCR breadth was observed between vaccine and placebo recipients, consistent with only spike being contained in the vaccine. Comparing responses between vaccine doses or regimens was not something the study was powered to do.

The immunoSEQ Assay was the method used to sequence TCRbeta CDR3 regions. After extraction, genomic DNA underwent amplification by bias-controlled multiplex PCR, followed by high-throughput sequencing. In the source study's methods: To quantify the absolute abundance of each unique TCRbeta CDR3 region, sequences were collapsed and filtered. T cell fraction was estimated by normalizing TCRbeta template counts to usable DNA, which was measured by amplifying reference genes present in all nucleated cells. Repertoire TCRs were annotated as SARS-CoV-2-specific by exact matching of V gene, CDR3 amino acid sequence and J gene to a known reactive TCR set. MIRA supplied the reference SARS-CoV-2 TCR set, which was filtered for enrichment in COVID-19-positive ImmuneCODE repertoires so that public or cross-reactive TCRs were removed. Using the MIRA antigens, annotated TCRs were further analysed by specific ORF or by position within an ORF. Breadth was defined as annotated unique rearrangements over total unique productive rearrangements; depth was the summed frequency of those rearrangements. TCR breadth was compared between groups using two-sided Wilcoxon rank-sum tests. Sourced from immuneACCESS, this table was stored by TCRdb with only in-frame sequences that have V and J called. A share of the clones is absent; for the studies checked, an unresolved V gene accounts for under half, and the remainder has no known explanation. V and J calls and clone size come straight from that table; D and trimming were deduced from the DNA. In all, the sample holds more than 400,000 clones, and around 90% of those were seen once. Of the sample, roughly 3.9% is held by the ten largest clones.

This receptor was identified in a person between 18 and 65 years old who received the Ad26.COV2.S COVID-19 vaccine or a placebo. Source: peripheral blood, taken in a trial of Ad26.COV2.S vaccine versus placebo.

The CDR3 protein: CASINYRGGIHQPQHF. At the DNA level, the sequence is TGTGCCAGCATTAATTACAGGGGTGGGATCCATCAGCCCCAGCATTTT. The V gene is TRBV6-6 and the J gene is TRBJ1-5; 7 nucleotides in the junction match TRBD1. Taken from cysteine to phenylalanine, the CDR3 has 16 residues. Kept here is only the CDR3 DNA, which spans 48 bases and is read in frame from base 1. V loses 7 bases at its end and J loses 5 bases; junction bases beyond the gene matches: 14. CDR1 and CDR2 (MNHNY, SVGAGI) derive from the germline V gene (reference sequence).